A single sample is the source of the 28 T cell receptor beta chains below, sequenced in a study of beta chain features in type 1 diabetes. Study findings and constraints: Within each of all four CD4+ subsets, Type 1 diabetes patients had TCRB CDR3s that were moderately but significantly shorter.

Isolated RNA was reverse transcribed in full, so expressed TCRB transcripts were sequenced. The protocol was immunoSEQ multiplex PCR, while the TCRdb copy is restricted to in-frame clones and leaves out a portion. This sample has around 30,000 clones, with roughly 61% found just once. No antigens are known for them. Specimen: Tregs from blood. The receptors shown here come from a woman in her 30s with type 1 diabetes.

This clone has a single count. The V call is TRBV11-2, the J call TRBJ2-3; the match to TRBD2 covers 8 bases. V lost 5 bases to trimming and J lost 4 bases; unmatched junction nucleotides: 2. The CDR3 contains 13 residues. Germline CDR1 is SGHAT and CDR2 is FQNNGV. In nucleotides, the CDR3 is TGTGCCAGCAGCACGGGACTAGCAGATACGCAGTATTTT. Translation: CASSTGLADTQYF.

The chain employs TRBV5-4 and TRBJ2-1; perhaps TRBD2 as D (6 bases). Germline lookup yields CDR1 SGHNT and CDR2 YYREEE (reference sequence). The CDR3 runs 16 residues. The V end was cut by 2 bases, the J end by 3 bases, with 15 bases between. The CDR3 is CASSFATTSDYNEQFF. The CDR3 DNA is TGTGCCAGCAGCTTCGCTACGACTAGTGACTACAATGAGCAGTTCTTC.

This clone was counted between two and nine times. This rearrangement joins TRBV19 to TRBJ1-2, with 8 bases identical to TRBD1. The germline V gene has CDR1 LNHDA and CDR2 SQIVND (reference sequence). The junction had 3 bases not matched to a gene; V was cut back by 4 bases and J by 8 bases. CDR3 length: 12 amino acids. The CDR3 protein is CASSKDRAGYTF. DNA of the CDR3: TGTGCCAGTAGTAAGGACAGGGCCGGCTACACCTTC. Filled out from reference TRBV19 and TRBJ1-2, the complete variable domain reads DGGITQSPKYLFRKEGQNVTLSCEQNLNHDAMYWYRQDPGQGLRLIYYSQIVNDFQKGDIAEGYSVSREKKESFPLTVTSAQKNPTAFYLCASSKDRAGYTFGSGTRLTVV.

The rearrangement links TRBV5-4 to TRBJ1-1; maybe TRBD1 (5 bases). Trimming removed 3 bases at V and 11 bases at J, with 17 bases between. The germline V gene has CDR1 SGHNT and CDR2 YYREEE (reference sequence). CDR3 length: 13 amino acids. CDR3 bases: TGTGCCAGCAGCTCGGGACTGACTTCAGGGGCTTTCTTT. As protein: CASSSGLTSGAFF.

The rearrangement uses TRBV7-9 and TRBJ1-2; D possibly corresponds to TRBD1 (5 bases). In germline, CDR1 is SEHNR, CDR2 FQNEAQ (reference sequence). V was pared by 5 bases and J by 8 bases, with 15 bases between. This CDR3 comprises 13 residues. The CDR3 DNA is TGTGCCAGCAGCACACGGGACTTCGGGGGCTACACCTTC. Its protein product is CASSTRDFGGYTF.

The rearrangement links TRBV6-5 to TRBJ2-7; 7 bases match TRBD1. Looked up from germline, CDR1 is MNHEY and CDR2 is SVGAGI. The junction had 8 bases not matched to a gene; V was cut back by 5 bases and J by 1 base. This CDR3 is built from 15 residues. Here the CDR3 reads CASSPGQFVSYEQYF. CDR3 sequence (DNA): TGTGCCAGCAGTCCGGGACAGTTTGTTTCCTACGAGCAGTACTTC.

The rearrangement links TRBV6-6 to TRBJ2-4; 7 bases fit TRBD1. The germline gives CDR1 MNHNY, CDR2 SVGAGI (reference sequence). V shed 1 base and J 5 bases; nucleotides not matched to a gene: 5. CDR3 length: 15 amino acids. CDR3 sequence (DNA): TGTGCCAGCAGTTACTTCGACAGGGTGGAAAACATTCAGTACTTC. This gives the protein CASSYFDRVENIQYF.

J is TRBJ1-2 and V is TRBV4-1, with unresolved D. Germline V gene sequence: CDR1 MGHRA, CDR2 YSYEKL. This CDR3 is built from 14 residues. With 5 bases removed from V and 3 bases from J, the gap between germline ends came to 13 bases. The CDR3 spells CASSGLGLYYGYTF. The CDR3 DNA sequence: TGCGCCAGCAGCGGTTTAGGACTCTACTATGGCTACACCTTC.

The CDR3 loop reads CASSEWRSGRTGELFF. DNA of the CDR3: TGTGCCAGCAGTGAATGGAGGAGCGGGAGAACCGGGGAGCTGTTTTTT. The chain is built from TRBV2 and TRBJ2-2, with 8 bases fitting TRBD2. The V segment lost 2 bases and the J segment 5 bases; nucleotides outside the gene matches: 7. Germline V gene lookup returns CDR1 SNHLY and CDR2 FYNNEI. The CDR3 totals 16 residues.

The chain is built from TRBV14 and TRBJ2-3, with D possibly TRBD1 on 6 matching bases. Trimming left V 4 bases short and J 0 bases short, with 14 bases between. Germline V gene lookup returns CDR1 SGHDN and CDR2 FVKESK. The CDR3 has 16 amino acids. This CDR3 reads CASSPRGLASTDTQYF. The CDR3 bases are TGTGCCAGCAGCCCAAGGGGGTTAGCTAGCACAGATACGCAGTATTTT.

V is TRBV7-9 and J is TRBJ2-1, with 13 positions matching TRBD2. Germline loops: CDR1 SEHNR, CDR2 FQNEAQ (reference sequence). Trimming cost V 5 bases and J 3 bases; bases outside gene matches: 4. The CDR3 sequence is 16 residues long. Written as DNA, the CDR3 is TGTGCCAGCAGCGGGAGGACTAGCGGGAGCTACAATGAGCAGTTCTTC. Translation: CASSGRTSGSYNEQFF. The variable domain in full, with the rest retrieved from reference TRBV7-9 and TRBJ2-1, is DTGVSQNPRHKITKRGQNVTFRCDPISEHNRLYWYRQTLGQGPEFLTYFQNEAQLEKSRLLSDRFSAERPKGSFSTLEIQRTEQGDSAMYLCASSGRTSGSYNEQFFGPGTRLTVL.

This chain joins TRBV29-1 and TRBJ1-1; maybe TRBD1 (6 bases). V lost 3 bases, J lost 6 bases, and 8 bases lay in between. This CDR3 region has 11 residues. Germline CDR1 SQVTM, CDR2 ANQGSEA. CDR3 coding DNA: TGCAGCGTTGACAGGGGCTCTGAAGCTTTCTTT. Amino acids: CSVDRGSEAFF.

The chain has TRBV18 and TRBJ1-5; 7 nucleotides align to TRBD1. Losses at the gene ends were 2 bases for V and 5 bases for J; bases not matched to a gene: 3. CDR3 length: 14 residues. The germline gives CDR1 KGHSH, CDR2 LQKENI. This CDR3 is CASSPYQGDQPQHF. The CDR3 DNA follows: TGTGCCAGCTCACCATACCAGGGGGATCAGCCCCAGCATTTT.

J is TRBJ2-2 and V is TRBV2; 13 bases align to TRBD2. Germline V gene data show CDR1 as SNHLY and CDR2 as FYNNEI. The CDR3 is made up of 17 amino acids. V shed 5 bases and J 3 bases; nucleotides not matched to a gene: 6. CDR3 sequence: CASSTRTSGSYTGELFF. CDR3 in DNA: TGTGCCAGCAGTACCCGGACTAGCGGGAGTTACACCGGGGAGCTGTTTTTT. Full variable domain (remainder filled in from reference TRBV2 and TRBJ2-2): EPEVTQTPSHQVTQMGQEVILRCVPISNHLYFYWYRQILGQKVEFLVSFYNNEISEKSEIFDDQFSVERPDGSNFTLKIRSTKLEDSAMYFCASSTRTSGSYTGELFFGEGSRLTVL.

This sequence joins TRBV10-3 and TRBJ2-5; 7 nucleotides align to TRBD1. Judging by the DNA end, TRBJ2-7 fits better; the J call may be wrong. The CDR3 length is 13 residues. Germline V gene data show CDR1 as ENHRY and CDR2 as SYGVKD. Written as DNA, the CDR3 is TGTGCCATCAGCCGACAGGGAACCTACGAGCAGTACTTC. The encoded protein is CAISRQGTYEQYF.

CDR3: CSASHSYEQYF. The DNA for the CDR3 is TGCAGTGCTAGTCACAGTTACGAGCAGTACTTC. This chain connects TRBV20-1 to TRBJ2-7; D remains ambiguous. The CDR3 is 11 residues long. Trimming took off 3 bases at V and 4 bases at J, with 7 bases between the two ends. CDR1 is DFQATT and CDR2 is SNEGSKA in the germline V gene (reference sequence).

The rearrangement links TRBV11-3 to TRBJ2-7; unclear D gene. The CDR3 totals 11 residues. V shed 5 bases and J shed 3 bases, with 5 bases lying between them. The germline gives CDR1 SGHNT, CDR2 YENEEA. The CDR3, as DNA: TGTGCCAGCAGCATCAACTACGAGCAGTACTTC. Amino acids: CASSINYEQYF.

This clone has only one observation. The J gene is TRBJ2-1, the V gene TRBV5-6, with D perhaps TRBD2 (5 bases). V was clipped by 1 base and J by 1 base, with 12 bases between them. This CDR3 has 16 amino acids. Germline loops: CDR1 SGHDT, CDR2 YYEEEE. The CDR3 DNA is TGTGCCAGCAGCTTGTTGGGGAGAAGATCCTACAATGAGCAGTTCTTC. Its translation: CASSLLGRRSYNEQFF.

This chain links TRBV5-4 with TRBJ2-5, with 7 positions matching TRBD1. The CDR3 extends over 14 amino acids. The ends lost 4 bases at V and 1 base at J; junction bases unmatched: 4. Per germline, CDR1 SGHNT and CDR2 YYREEE (reference sequence). The CDR3 bases are TGTGCCAGCAGCCCGACAGGGCCCCAAGAGACCCAGTACTTC. Its translation is CASSPTGPQETQYF.

The V gene is TRBV10-3, the J gene TRBJ2-5, with TRBD2 identical over 9 bases. J was trimmed by 6 bases and V by 0 bases; bases with no gene match: 2. The CDR3 contains 14 residues. Germline V lookup: CDR1 ENHRY, CDR2 SYGVKD. Here the CDR3 DNA reads TGTGCCATCAGTGAGTCCGGACTAGCGAAGACCCAGTACTTC. It yields the protein CAISESGLAKTQYF.

This clone was seen once. V usage is TRBV28 and J usage is TRBJ2-5; possibly TRBD1 for D (6 bases). Trimming took 3 bases from V and 4 from J, leaving 12 bases between them. This CDR3 is 14 amino acids long. The V gene's germline CDR1 is MDHEN and CDR2 SYDVKM. CDR3 nucleotide sequence: TGTGCCAGCAGTTTTCAGGGACACTCAGAGACCCAGTACTTC. Translated, it gives CASSFQGHSETQYF.

The chain combines TRBV7-8 with TRBJ2-1, with D perhaps matching TRBD2 (7 bases). In germline, CDR1 is SGHVS, CDR2 FQNEAQ. The CDR3 totals 14 residues. Trimming shortened V by 1 base and J by 7 bases, and 11 bases separated the two germline ends. CDR3 region: CASSLGGRENEQFF. CDR3 coding DNA: TGTGCCAGCAGCTTAGGGGGGCGGGAGAATGAGCAGTTCTTC.

The V call is TRBV5-1, the J call TRBJ1-1; tentatively, D is TRBD1 (6 bases). Trimming removed 7 bases at V and 3 bases at J, with 13 bases between. Germline V gene data show CDR1 as SGHRS and CDR2 as YFSETQ. CDR3 length equals 13 residues. The CDR3 sequence: CASGPTGDTEAFF. The CDR3 DNA reads as TGCGCCAGCGGACCGACAGGAGACACTGAAGCTTTCTTT.

This chain joins TRBV7-9 and TRBJ1-1; a weak D match, TRBD1 (5 bases). This CDR3 has 13 residues. V lost 1 base and J 5 bases, leaving 8 bases between the germline ends. The germline gives CDR1 SEHNR, CDR2 FQNEAQ (reference sequence). The CDR3 nucleotides are TGTGCCAGCAGCTTAGGGGGCGGAACTGAAGCTTTCTTT. Protein product: CASSLGGGTEAFF.

This clone occurred once. The chain has TRBV19 and TRBJ2-5, with 8 bases matching TRBD2. The J call may be in error: the DNA end matches TRBJ2-7 better. CDR3 length equals 15 residues. Germline V gene lookup returns CDR1 LNHDA and CDR2 SQIVND (reference sequence). The CDR3 region has the DNA TGTGCCAGTAGTTTGCCGGGACTAGTGAACCACGAGCAGTACTTC. Translating it yields CASSLPGLVNHEQYF.

This clone occurred a few times. This chain connects TRBV27 to TRBJ1-2, with 8 bases that match TRBD1. Germline V gives CDR1 MNHEY, CDR2 SMNVEV (reference sequence). The CDR3 length is 17 residues. V trimming: 2 bases; J trimming: 3 bases; junction bases outside the gene matches: 11. CDR3 bases: TGTGCCAGCAGTTTAAATTTTGGTGGACAGGGCCACTATGGCTACACCTTC. Its translation: CASSLNFGGQGHYGYTF.

V and J are TRBV7-2 and TRBJ1-2, with 9 bases fitting TRBD1. J lost 8 bases, V lost 2 bases, and 3 bases had no gene match. Germline CDR1 SGHTA, CDR2 FQGNSA. The CDR3 runs 13 residues. CDR3 coding DNA: TGTGCCAGCAGCTTAACAGGGGGCACCGGCTACACCTTC. It is translated as CASSLTGGTGYTF.

The CDR3 loop is CASSLEGRTTGEDEQFF. DNA of the CDR3: TGCGCCAGCAGCTTGGAGGGCCGGACCACAGGGGAGGATGAGCAGTTCTTC. The rearrangement uses TRBV5-1 and TRBJ2-1, with a tentative D call TRBD1 (7 bases). The CDR3 totals 17 residues. The germline V gene has CDR1 SGHRS and CDR2 YFSETQ. V lost 0 bases, J lost 8 bases, and 21 bases lay in between.